This T cell receptor (beta chain) was identified in a study of shared clonotypes between healthy human individuals. Per germline, CDR1 LGHNA and CDR2 YSLEER. This CDR3 contains 13 residues. V was trimmed by 0 bases and J by 4 bases, leaving 5 bases between them. Sequencing was performed with immunoSEQ multiplex PCR; in TCRdb, only in-frame clones are kept and a portion is missing. Of around 1.6 million clones listed, roughly 98% were seen once; the top ten hold approximately 0.44%. This receptor was taken from a man aged 25-40 years in good health. V and J are TRBV4-3 and TRBJ2-3; no reliable D call. The sequenced sample consisted of naive CD4+ T cells sorted from blood. Subset in this sample: CD45RA+ positively selected. CDR3 DNA: TGCGCCAGCAGCCAAGATAAACCAGATACGCAGTATTTT. This translates into CASSQDKPDTQYF.